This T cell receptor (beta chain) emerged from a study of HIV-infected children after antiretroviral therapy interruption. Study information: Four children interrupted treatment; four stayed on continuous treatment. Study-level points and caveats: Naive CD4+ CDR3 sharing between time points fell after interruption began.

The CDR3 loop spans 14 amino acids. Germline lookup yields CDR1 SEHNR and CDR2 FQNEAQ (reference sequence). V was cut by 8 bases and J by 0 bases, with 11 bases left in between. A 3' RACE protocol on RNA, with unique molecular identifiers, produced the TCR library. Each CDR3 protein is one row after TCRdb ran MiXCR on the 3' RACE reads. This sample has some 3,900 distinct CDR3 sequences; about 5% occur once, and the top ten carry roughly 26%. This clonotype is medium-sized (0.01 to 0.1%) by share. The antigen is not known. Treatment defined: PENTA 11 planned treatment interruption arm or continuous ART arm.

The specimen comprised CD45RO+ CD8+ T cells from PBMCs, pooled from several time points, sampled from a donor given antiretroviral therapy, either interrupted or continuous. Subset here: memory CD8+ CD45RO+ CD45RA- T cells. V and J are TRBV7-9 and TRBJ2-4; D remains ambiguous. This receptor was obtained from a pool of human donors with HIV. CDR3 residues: CASRALVAKNIQYF. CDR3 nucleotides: TGTGCCAGCCGAGCGTTGGTAGCCAAAAACATTCAGTACTTC. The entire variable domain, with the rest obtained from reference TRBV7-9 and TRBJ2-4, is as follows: DTGVSQNPRHKITKRGQNVTFRCDPISEHNRLYWYRQTLGQGPEFLTYFQNEAQLEKSRLLSDRFSAERPKGSFSTLEIQRTEQGDSAMYLCASRALVAKNIQYFGAGTRLSVL.